Below are 15 T cell receptor beta chains sequenced from a single sample in a study of OX40 agonist ivuxolimab in advanced cancers. Clones were read by immunoSEQ multiplex PCR, and TCRdb kept only the in-frame ones, dropping some. The sample yields 80,000 or so clones, about 87% seen once. The sequencing used CD4+ or CD8+ T cells sorted from blood, collected in a trial of the OX40 agonist ivuxolimab. Every receptor here comes from an adult with an advanced solid tumor such as melanoma, head and neck, liver or kidney cancer.

A single count supports this clone. This rearrangement joins TRBV5-4 to TRBJ2-5, with 7 bases that match TRBD2. The CDR3 sequence is 14 residues long. Unmatched junction bases numbered 12, after V lost 9 bases and J lost 4 bases. CDR1 SGHNT and CDR2 YYREEE come from the germline V gene (reference sequence). For the CDR3, the DNA is TGTGCCACCACGAAAGCGGGGATAGCAGAGACCCAGTACTTC. Its translation is CATTKAGIAETQYF.

The chain employs TRBV29-1 and TRBJ1-1, with 8 positions matching TRBD1. Germline loops: CDR1 SQVTM, CDR2 ANQGSEA. Losses at the gene ends were 7 bases for V and 0 bases for J; bases not matched to a gene: 4. This CDR3 spans 13 amino acids. This CDR3 reads CSGRDRMNTEAFF. The DNA of the CDR3 is TGCAGCGGGAGGGACAGGATGAACACTGAAGCTTTCTTT. The whole variable domain, filled in from reference TRBV29-1 and TRBJ1-1, reads SAVISQKPSRDICQRGTSLTIQCQVDSQVTMMFWYRQQPGQSLTLIATANQGSEATYESGFVIDKFPISRPNLTFSTLTVSNMSPEDSSIYLCSGRDRMNTEAFFGQGTRLTVV.

V gene TRBV10-3 combines with J gene TRBJ2-7; no reliable D call. Germline assignment: CDR1 ENHRY and CDR2 SYGVKD. Trimming took 0 bases from V and 6 from J, leaving 6 bases between them. This CDR3 is built from 12 residues. CDR3 amino acids: CAISESSPEQYF. CDR3 DNA: TGTGCCATCAGTGAGTCAAGTCCCGAGCAGTACTTC.

The chain recombines TRBV7-9 with TRBJ2-7, with D possibly TRBD1 on 6 matching bases. The CDR3 has 16 amino acids. CDR1 and CDR2 from the germline V gene are SEHNR and FQNEAQ (reference sequence). V was pared by 5 bases and J by 2 bases, with 19 bases between. The CDR3 region is CASSPSEGVVTYEQYF. The CDR3 nucleotides are TGTGCCAGCAGCCCCTCCGAGGGGGTGGTAACCTACGAGCAGTACTTC.

The chain combines TRBV20-1 with TRBJ2-5, with D maybe TRBD1 (5 bases). The CDR3 extends over 11 amino acids. CDR1 and CDR2 (germline): DFQATT, SNEGSKA (reference sequence). V was trimmed by 3 bases and J by 3 bases, leaving 5 bases between them. CDR3 in amino acids: CSASREETQYF. As DNA, the CDR3 is TGCAGTGCTAGCAGGGAAGAGACCCAGTACTTC.

In its sample, this clone was seen once. V and J are TRBV5-6 and TRBJ2-4; possible D gene TRBD2, 6 bases. V was trimmed by 4 bases and J by 3 bases, leaving 14 bases between them. Germline CDR1 and CDR2: SGHDT and YYEEEE. The CDR3 loop spans 15 amino acids. CDR3 DNA sequence: TGTGCCAGCAGCCCGGAGGGGCGGGGCAAAAACATTCAGTACTTC. It yields the protein CASSPEGRGKNIQYF.

The sample holds one count of this clone. This rearrangement joins TRBV6-1 to TRBJ2-1, with D possibly being TRBD2 (6 bases). Trimming took off 1 base at V and 7 bases at J, with 17 bases between the two ends. The germline V gene has CDR1 MNHNS and CDR2 SASEGT. The CDR3 loop spans 16 amino acids. In DNA, the CDR3 is TGTGCCAGCAGTGAAGGATCTGGCGGGGATTCAAATGAGCAGTTCTTC. This sequence encodes CASSEGSGGDSNEQFF.

The chain joins TRBV5-6 to TRBJ1-2; no firm D call. Between the trimmed V and J ends, which lost 0 bases and 7 bases, there was a span of 4 bases. Germline values: CDR1 SGHDT, CDR2 YYEEEE. The CDR3 sequence is 11 residues long. CDR3 DNA: TGTGCCAGCAGCTTGGCGGGTGGCTACACCTTC. Its protein is CASSLAGGYTF.

Comment on this clone: The junction departs from germline at one end; a sequencing error may be responsible. The V call is TRBV5-6, the J call TRBJ1-5, with TRBD1 matching 7 bases. Looked up from germline, CDR1 is SGHDT and CDR2 is YYEEEE. This CDR3 is built from 16 residues. In nucleotides, the CDR3 is TGCGCCAGCAGCCAGGGGACAGAAAATAGCAATCAGCCCCAGCATTTT. Amino acids: CASSQGTENSNQPQHF.

The chain has TRBV29-1 and TRBJ1-1; D call uncertain. Per germline, CDR1 SQVTM and CDR2 ANQGSEA. Trimming removed 3 bases from V and 5 bases from J, with 13 bases in between. The CDR3 loop spans 13 amino acids. The DNA of the CDR3 is TGCAGCGTTGAGGCCAGCGAGTGGACTGAAGCTTTCTTT. Amino acid sequence: CSVEASEWTEAFF.

V gene TRBV4-2 combines with J gene TRBJ1-4; D is ambiguous. Germline assignment: CDR1 LGHNA and CDR2 YNFKEQ. V lost 3 bases and J lost 0, with 5 bases in between. The CDR3 covers 14 residues. The CDR3, as DNA: TGTGCCAGCAGCCAGCAATCAACTAATGAAAAACTGTTTTTT. The encoded protein is CASSQQSTNEKLFF.

The chain recombines TRBV29-1 with TRBJ1-1; TRBD1 aligns across 7 bases. Germline assignment: CDR1 SQVTM and CDR2 ANQGSEA. The junction had 8 bases not matched to a gene; V was cut back by 7 bases and J by 9 bases. The CDR3 extends over 11 amino acids. The chain's CDR3 is CSGFIQGKAFF. The CDR3 region has the DNA TGCAGCGGATTCATACAGGGGAAAGCTTTCTTT.

This clone was picked up a small number of times. As DNA, the CDR3 is TGTGCCAGCAGCAGACCTGCCTACGAGCAGTACTTC. This gives the protein CASSRPAYEQYF. The chain joins TRBV7-9 to TRBJ2-7; D is unclear. The CDR3 is 12 amino acids. The V end lost 5 bases, the J end lost 2 bases, and 7 bases lay between the germline ends. Germline CDR1 is SEHNR and CDR2 is FQNEAQ (reference sequence).

Turning to this clone: The junction and the germline gene differ at one end; a read error may be behind it. This chain joins TRBV7-7 and TRBJ2-3, with a weak D call TRBD1 (5 bases). Germline CDR1 SSHAT, CDR2 FNYEAQ (reference sequence). The CDR3 has 13 residues. CDR3 in amino acids: CASSLAGKDTQYF. The DNA for the CDR3 is TGTGCTAGCAGCTTAGCAGGGAAAGATACGCAGTATTTT.

V usage is TRBV9 and J usage is TRBJ2-5; no firm D call. The end of the DNA aligns better with TRBJ2-7, so the J call may be wrong. The CDR3 consists of 14 residues. Germline CDR1 SGDLS, CDR2 YYNGEE. The CDR3 region has the DNA TGTGCCAGCAGCGTGGACGTGAGCTCCTACGAGCAGTACTTC. Protein product: CASSVDVSSYEQYF.